This is a list of T cell receptor beta chains from one sample in a study of identical twins. Via MiXCR, TCRdb re-called the 5' RACE reads, giving one row per CDR3 protein. The repertoire consists of about 920,000 distinct CDR3 sequences, with 9% to 15% occurring once and the leading ten covering around 1.5%. The sample was also reused in another study, on yellow fever vaccine responses in identical twins.

Sequenced material: PBMCs. All receptors come from a woman aged 18 to 35 in good health. Each CDR3 is given with its conserved first and last residue. D genes are given only for firm matches. Only some rows state a clone size, as once, few, many or a class for expanded clones.

V	D	J	size	CDR3	DNA
TRBV10-3	TRBD1	TRBJ1-1	.	CASTGDRVNTEAFF	TGTGCCAGCACCGGGGACAGGGTGAACACTGAAGCTTTCTTT
TRBV7-8	TRBD1	TRBJ2-1	.	CASSLANQGADEQFF	TGTGCCAGCAGCTTAGCGAACCAGGGGGCGGATGAGCAGTTCTTC
TRBV7-2	.	TRBJ1-5	many	CASSLGQPINQPQHF	TGTGCCAGCAGCTTAGGCCAGCCGATCAATCAGCCCCAGCATTTT
TRBV27	TRBD2	TRBJ2-5	few	CASKPSGTETQYF	TGTGCCAGTAAACCCAGCGGGACAGAGACCCAGTACTTC
TRBV3-1	TRBD2	TRBJ2-3	many	CASSQFGAGTSDYTQYF	TGTGCCAGCAGCCAATTCGGCGCGGGGACTAGCGACTATACGCAGTATTTT
TRBV6-1	TRBD2	TRBJ2-3	few	CASGTSITDTQYF	TGTGCCAGCGGGACTAGCATAACAGATACGCAGTATTTT
TRBV6-2/TRBV6-3	TRBD2	TRBJ2-3	few	CASSYTGTTDTQYF	TGTGCCAGCAGTTACACGGGGACTACGGATACGCAGTATTTT
TRBV5-1	.	TRBJ2-1	.	CASSLRIGTSYNEQFF	TGCGCCAGCAGCTTGAGGATCGGGACCTCCTACAATGAGCAGTTCTTC
TRBV6-1	.	TRBJ1-6	few	CASTITVNSPLHF	TGTGCCAGCACCATCACAGTGAATTCACCCCTCCACTTT
TRBV10-3	TRBD1	TRBJ2-2	.	CAISMPGQGLNTGELFF	TGTGCCATCAGTATGCCGGGACAGGGGCTCAACACCGGGGAGCTGTTTTTT
TRBV12-3/TRBV12-4	TRBD1	TRBJ1-3	many	CASSLGQAGGNTIYF	TGTGCCAGCAGCCTGGGACAGGCTGGGGGAAACACCATATATTTT
TRBV10-3	.	TRBJ2-1	few	CAISGRGPNEQFF	TGTGCCATCAGTGGACGGGGTCCCAATGAGCAGTTCTTC
TRBV5-8	.	TRBJ1-5	.	CASSLGVQSNQPQHF	TGTGCCAGCAGCTTGGGAGTCCAGTCGAATCAGCCCCAGCATTTT
TRBV10-3	.	TRBJ1-1	many	CAINDPGDGNTEAFF	TGTGCCATCAACGATCCAGGGGATGGGAACACTGAAGCTTTCTTT
TRBV11-2	.	TRBJ1-1	many	CASSLVVTGTEAFF	TGTGCCAGCAGCTTAGTTGTGACGGGCACTGAAGCTTTCTTT
TRBV20-1	.	TRBJ2-1	.	CSAEDRFYNEQFF	TGCAGTGCCGAGGACAGATTTTACAATGAGCAGTTCTTC
TRBV3-1	TRBD1	TRBJ2-1	few	CASSQPATGGQQFF	TGTGCCAGCAGCCAACCTGCCACAGGGGGCCAGCAGTTCTTC
TRBV20-1	TRBD1	TRBJ2-6	few	CSASPTMLDRDGSGANVLTF	TGCAGTGCTTCCCCCACGATGCTTGACAGGGATGGGAGTGGGGCCAACGTCCTGACTTTC
TRBV29-1	TRBD1	TRBJ1-1	many	CSVMTGMNTEAFF	TGCAGCGTTATGACAGGGATGAACACTGAAGCTTTCTTT
TRBV28	.	TRBJ2-7	.	CASSSFGNMDSYEQYF	TGTGCCAGCAGTTCCTTTGGGAACATGGACAGCTACGAGCAGTACTTC
TRBV7-9	TRBD2	TRBJ2-3	.	CASSLAASGSMGTQYF	TGTGCCAGCAGCTTAGCGGCTAGCGGGAGCATGGGTACGCAGTATTTT
TRBV12-3/TRBV12-4	TRBD2	TRBJ2-1	.	CASNGASGRFSEQFF	TGTGCCAGCAATGGTGCTAGCGGGAGATTTAGTGAGCAGTTCTTC
TRBV6-1	.	TRBJ2-7	.	CASRRLGGTYEQYF	TGTGCCAGCAGAAGGCTAGGTGGGACCTACGAGCAGTACTTC